The sequence of this TCR beta chain was determined in a study of T cells in Graves' hyperthyroidism and ophthalmopathy. Study-wide results and caveats: Ophthalmopathy was model-predicted a median about six months pre-onset.

TCR beta CDR3 regions were amplified from RNA. Researchers ran a first-round RT-PCR on the TCR CDR3 using the HTBI primer set. One entry per CDR3 protein, called by TCRdb with MiXCR from the multiplex PCR reads. Of about 340,000 distinct CDR3 sequences listed, about 21% are singletons. This clonotype occurred many times. As yet, its antigen is unknown. The CDR3 runs 17 residues. CDR1 and CDR2 (germline): SGHRS, YFSETQ. J lost 5 bases, V lost 0 bases, and 6 bases had no gene match. Lactation, pregnancy, other autoimmune disease or uncontrolled infection excluded patients. The genes are TRBV5-1 and TRBJ2-1; 12 bases line up with TRBD2. This sequence was found in a woman in her forties or fifties with Graves' hyperthyroidism. The material sequenced was blood. The CDR3 coding sequence is TGCGCCAGCAGCTTGGCGACCCTAGCGGGGGGGAACAATGAGCAGTTCTTC. The encoded protein is CASSLATLAGGNNEQFF.